Shown below are 17 T cell receptor beta chains from a single sample sequenced in a study of blood T cell repertoires in COVID-19. TCRdb keeps only in-frame clones here, not all; method: immunoSEQ multiplex PCR. In the table there are about 45,000 clones, approximately 85% of which are singletons. The sequencing sample was made of peripheral blood. These receptors all stem from a woman of 80 years or more with acute or convalescent COVID-19.

V is TRBV20-1 and J is TRBJ2-7; TRBD2 matches 7 bases. The junction had 7 bases not matched to a gene; V was cut back by 7 bases and J by 7 bases. Germline V gene data show CDR1 as DFQATT and CDR2 as SNEGSKA (reference sequence). CDR3 size: 11 residues. The CDR3 DNA sequence: TGCAGTGGGGAATTAGCGGGTGAGCAGTACTTC. This codes for CSGELAGEQYF.

This chain links TRBV13 with TRBJ2-3; D is perhaps TRBD1 (6 bases). Germline V gene lookup returns CDR1 PRHDT and CDR2 FYEKMQ (reference sequence). This CDR3 spans 16 amino acids. V was trimmed by 5 bases and J by 2 bases, leaving 17 bases between them. DNA of the CDR3: TGTGCCAGCAGCCGGAGAACCGGACAGTTCACAGATACGCAGTATTTT. Encoded protein: CASSRRTGQFTDTQYF. Using reference TRBV13 and TRBJ2-3 for the parts outside the CDR3, the full variable domain is AAGVIQSPRHLIKEKRETATLKCYPIPRHDTVYWYQQGPGQDPQFLISFYEKMQSDKGSIPDRFSAQQFSDYHSELNMSSLELGDSALYFCASSRRTGQFTDTQYFGPGTRLTVL.

The rearrangement uses TRBV2 and TRBJ2-5; maybe TRBD2 (5 bases). The CDR3 is 16 amino acids. Trimming removed 4 bases from V and 1 base from J, with 16 bases in between. Looked up from germline, CDR1 is SNHLY and CDR2 is FYNNEI. In DNA, the CDR3 is TGTGCCAGCAGTGGAGGACCGGGCGGGCGCCAAGAGACCCAGTACTTC. Translating it yields CASSGGPGGRQETQYF. The whole variable domain, remainder taken from reference TRBV2 and TRBJ2-5, is EPEVTQTPSHQVTQMGQEVILRCVPISNHLYFYWYRQILGQKVEFLVSFYNNEISEKSEIFDDQFSVERPDGSNFTLKIRSTKLEDSAMYFCASSGGPGGRQETQYFGPGTRLLVL.

This clone was seen a handful of times. The genes are TRBV27 and TRBJ1-5; D possibly corresponds to TRBD1 (6 bases). Germline V gives CDR1 MNHEY, CDR2 SMNVEV (reference sequence). Trimming cost V 5 bases and J 0 bases, with 8 bases left between them. This CDR3 region has 14 residues. The CDR3 DNA sequence: TGTGCCAGCAGTGTACAGGGTAGCAATCAGCCCCAGCATTTT. Protein: CASSVQGSNQPQHF.

This chain joins TRBV25-1 and TRBJ2-3; 12 positions agree with TRBD1. After removal of 4 bases from V and 4 bases from J, the junction contained 9 bases not matched to a gene. The CDR3 runs to 17 residues. CDR1 and CDR2 from the germline V gene are MGHDK and SYGVNS. CDR3 sequence: CASSVSPGQGAPDTQYF. DNA for the CDR3: TGTGCCAGCAGTGTATCACCGGGACAGGGGGCTCCAGATACGCAGTATTTT.

This chain uses TRBV28 with TRBJ1-1; D possibly corresponds to TRBD1 (6 bases). The CDR3 length is 11 residues. Germline-derived CDR1 and CDR2 are MDHEN and SYDVKM. CDR3 residues: CVSRGNTEAFF. The CDR3 DNA sequence: TGTGTCTCCAGGGGGAACACTGAAGCTTTCTTT.

This clone was counted a few times. The CDR3 loop is CASSQGLNSATDTQYF. CDR3 DNA: TGTGCCAGCAGCCAAGGCCTGAATAGCGCCACAGATACGCAGTATTTT. The J gene is TRBJ2-3, the V gene TRBV4-2, with a possible D match to TRBD2 (5 bases). In germline, CDR1 is LGHNA, CDR2 YNFKEQ. V was pared by 1 base and J by 2 bases, with 13 bases between. The CDR3 extends over 16 amino acids.

V is TRBV6-5 and J is TRBJ1-1, with D possibly matching TRBD1 (5 bases). There are 15 residues in the CDR3. In germline, CDR1 is MNHEY, CDR2 SVGAGI. Between the trimmed V and J ends, which lost 0 bases and 5 bases, there was a span of 13 bases. The CDR3 DNA reads TGTGCCAGCAGTTACTCGGGACGACTAGGAACTGAAGCTTTCTTT. Residues: CASSYSGRLGTEAFF.

The chain has TRBV5-1 and TRBJ2-3; D might be TRBD2 (6 bases). This CDR3 is 14 amino acids long. CDR1 is SGHRS, CDR2 YFSETQ, per germline. Trimming left V 0 bases short and J 1 base short, with 6 bases between. The CDR3 DNA reads TGCGCCAGCAGCTTGGCGGGAGGCACAGATACGCAGTATTTT. The encoded protein is CASSLAGGTDTQYF.

The rearrangement links TRBV4-1 to TRBJ2-2; D is uncertain. CDR3 length: 14 amino acids. Germline CDR1 MGHRA, CDR2 YSYEKL. Trimming took 7 bases from V and 8 from J, leaving 17 bases between them. The CDR3 sequence: CASKVGLTSGELFF. CDR3 nucleotide sequence: TGCGCCAGCAAGGTGGGTTTGACTTCGGGGGAGCTGTTTTTT.

The V call is TRBV4-2, the J call TRBJ2-7, with D possibly TRBD2 on 5 matching bases. The V gene's germline CDR1 is LGHNA and CDR2 YNFKEQ. The CDR3 contains 13 residues. Trimming cost V 0 bases and J 3 bases, with 6 bases left between them. CDR3: CASSQDGVYEQYF. CDR3 DNA sequence: TGTGCCAGCAGCCAAGACGGGGTCTACGAGCAGTACTTC.

The V gene is TRBV10-3, the J gene TRBJ1-1; a weak D match, TRBD1 (5 bases). Germline CDR1 is ENHRY and CDR2 is SYGVKD. The V end lost 6 bases, the J end lost 2 bases, and 10 bases lay between the germline ends. CDR3 size: 13 residues. The CDR3 loop is CAIRQGLNTEAFF. The CDR3 nucleotides are TGTGCCATCAGGCAGGGCCTCAACACTGAAGCTTTCTTT.

The V gene is TRBV10-1, the J gene TRBJ1-6; TRBD1 agrees at 7 bases. CDR3 length: 16 amino acids. Looked up from germline, CDR1 is WNHNN and CDR2 is SYGVQD (reference sequence). The V gene end was trimmed by 10 bases and the J gene end by 7 bases; junction bases not matched to a gene: 16. The CDR3 DNA is TGCGCCACCGCCCCTTTTCGAGACAGGGTCAATTCACCCCTCCACTTT. Its protein product is CATAPFRDRVNSPLHF.

J is TRBJ2-7 and V is TRBV7-8; D remains ambiguous. Trimming shortened V by 1 base and J by 9 bases, and 10 bases separated the two germline ends. CDR3 size: 12 residues. Germline values: CDR1 SGHVS, CDR2 FQNEAQ. The CDR3 is CASSLGRSRQYF. The CDR3 DNA sequence: TGTGCCAGCAGCTTAGGAAGGAGTAGGCAGTACTTC.

This chain joins TRBV23-1 and TRBJ2-7, with D unclear. TRBV23-1 qualifies as an ORF whose function is uncertain. The germline V and J ends were trimmed by 0 bases and 6 bases, with 18 bases remaining between them. The CDR3 sequence is 16 residues long. CDR3 loop: CASSQSSSPINSEQYF. In DNA form, the CDR3 reads TGCGCCAGCAGTCAATCGTCCTCCCCCATTAATAGCGAGCAGTACTTC.

The gene calls are TRBV5-6 and TRBJ1-5; a possible D gene is TRBD1 (6 bases). The V gene's germline CDR1 is SGHDT and CDR2 YYEEEE. Deletions cut 4 bases from V and 3 bases from J, with 14 bases between. There are 15 residues in the CDR3. The CDR3 reads CASSDKGDYNQPQHF. The CDR3 coding sequence is TGTGCCAGCAGCGATAAGGGGGATTACAATCAGCCCCAGCATTTT.

In DNA, the CDR3 is TGTGCCAGCTTCAATTTGAACACTGAAGCTTTCTTT. Protein product: CASFNLNTEAFF. The chain is built from TRBV28 and TRBJ1-1; D is undetermined. V was pared by 8 bases and J by 0 bases, with 7 bases between. The CDR3 length is 12 residues. From germline, CDR1 is MDHEN and CDR2 SYDVKM.